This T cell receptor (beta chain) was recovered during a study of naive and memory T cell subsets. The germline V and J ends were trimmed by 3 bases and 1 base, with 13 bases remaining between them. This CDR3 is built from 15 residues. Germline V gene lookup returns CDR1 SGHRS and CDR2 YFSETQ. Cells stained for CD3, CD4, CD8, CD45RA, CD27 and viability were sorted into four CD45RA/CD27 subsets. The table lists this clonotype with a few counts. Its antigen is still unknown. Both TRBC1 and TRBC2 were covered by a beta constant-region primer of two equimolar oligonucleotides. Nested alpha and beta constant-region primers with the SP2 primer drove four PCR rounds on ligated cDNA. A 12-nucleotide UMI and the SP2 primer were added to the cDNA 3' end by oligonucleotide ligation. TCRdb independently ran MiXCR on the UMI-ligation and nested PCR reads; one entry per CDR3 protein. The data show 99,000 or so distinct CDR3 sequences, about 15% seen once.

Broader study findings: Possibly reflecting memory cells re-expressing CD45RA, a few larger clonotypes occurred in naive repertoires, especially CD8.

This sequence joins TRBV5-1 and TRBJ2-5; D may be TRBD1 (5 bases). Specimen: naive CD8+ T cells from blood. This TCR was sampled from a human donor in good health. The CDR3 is CASSWMTVFQETQYF. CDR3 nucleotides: TGCGCCAGCAGCTGGATGACAGTTTTCCAAGAGACCCAGTACTTC.